Reported below is one T cell receptor beta chain. Its antigen is not identified. Germline V gives CDR1 DFQATT, CDR2 SNEGSKA (reference sequence). V lost 6 bases, J lost 5 bases, and 8 bases stayed unmatched. This CDR3 is 14 amino acids long. The sample belongs to a study of CD8 T cells in ankylosing spondylitis. Libraries of TCR beta came from quantitative 5'-RACE with molecular barcodes. TCRdb itself ran the 5' RACE reads through MiXCR, one entry per CDR3 protein. This sample has some 200,000 distinct CDR3 sequences, with approximately 24% found just once. The study, taken as a whole, reports: Those disease-linked clones were CD8+; they were also relatively rare in peripheral blood. Reported data indicate significant enrichment of disease-linked clones within matched ankylosing spondylitis synovial fluid. In ankylosing spondylitis blood, a motif of seven to nine highly homologous TCR beta variants appeared characteristic.

The receptor comes from a male donor with ankylosing spondylitis or in good health (not recorded which). The chain employs TRBV20-1 and TRBJ1-1; 11 bases are shared with TRBD1. The sequencing input was blood, either unsorted or a sorted T cell fraction (not recorded which). The CDR3: CSAPDRGRKTEAFF. DNA for the CDR3: TGCAGTGCCCCGGACAGGGGGCGCAAAACTGAAGCTTTCTTT.